Below, one T cell receptor beta chain is given with its context. Its antigen is as yet unknown. One end of the junction varies from germline; a read error may be responsible. This CDR3 spans 16 amino acids. CDR1 SGHVS and CDR2 FQNEAQ come from the germline V gene. The data originate from a study of esophageal squamous cell carcinoma under preoperative chemotherapy. Study summary: TCR repertoires were profiled from both peripheral blood T cells and tumor-infiltrating lymphocytes.

The time point was: after preoperative PTX-NDP chemotherapy. Patients received paclitaxel-nedaplatin as preoperative chemotherapy before surgery. TCRdb reanalysed the PCR reads using MiXCR and keeps one entry per CDR3 protein. The repertoire holds some 32,000 distinct CDR3 sequences, 52% seen once, with roughly 20% in the top ten. Points from the study as a whole: Chemotherapy was followed by significantly higher TCR diversity in peripheral T cells only, not tumor-infiltrating lymphocytes.

The sample here was taken from a patient given preoperative chemotherapy. The clonotype was recovered from a human donor with esophageal squamous cell carcinoma. The donor label of this sample is uncertain. The chain couples TRBV7-8 to TRBJ2-4; a possible D gene is TRBD1 (6 bases). The CDR3 loop is CASSNLGLGANDTQYF. The CDR3 nucleotides are TGTGCGAGCAGCAACCTGGGGCTGGGGGCCAATGACACGCAGTACTTC.